Below, 21 T cell receptor beta chains from the same sample are listed, as sequenced in a study of blood T cell repertoires in COVID-19. Sequencing used immunoSEQ multiplex PCR; TCRdb keeps in-frame clones, though not all of them. The sample contains tens of thousands of clones, about 85% of which appear only once. Sample: peripheral blood. These receptors all stem from a man aged 55 to 70 with acute or convalescent COVID-19.

This chain links TRBV1 with TRBJ1-4. TRBV1 is flagged as a pseudogene. The CDR3 consists of 14 residues. CDR3 nucleotides: TGCACCAGCAGCCAACACTCAACTAATGAAAAACTGTTTTTT. Translating it yields CTSSQHSTNEKLFF.

This clone was counted only a few times. The V gene is TRBV10-3, the J gene TRBJ1-1, with D possibly matching TRBD1 (6 bases). There are 13 residues in the CDR3. Per germline, CDR1 ENHRY and CDR2 SYGVKD. V was shortened by 10 bases and J by 3 bases, with 15 bases between the two germline ends. The CDR3 DNA sequence: TGTGCCAACCGGGACACCTTATACACTGAAGCTTTCTTT. This encodes CANRDTLYTEAFF.

The chain joins TRBV24-1 to TRBJ1-2; TRBD1 matches 8 bases. The CDR3 spans 17 residues. Germline V gene data show CDR1 as KGHDR and CDR2 as SFDVKD. Losses at the gene ends were 3 bases for V and 4 bases for J; bases not matched to a gene: 12. The CDR3 sequence: CATSDTTTGTGSYGYTF. The CDR3 DNA is TGTGCCACCAGTGATACAACGACCGGGACAGGTTCCTATGGCTACACCTTC.

This chain uses TRBV4-2 with TRBJ1-1; D gene ambiguous. Looked up from germline, CDR1 is LGHNA and CDR2 is YNFKEQ. This CDR3 spans 18 amino acids. V lost 2 bases and J lost 6, with 25 bases in between. CDR3 coding DNA: TGTGCCAGCAGCCAACCCCTAGGACGTAGGCGGGTTAGTGCTGAAGCTTTCTTT. Translation gives CASSQPLGRRRVSAEAFF.

This clone showed up just a few times. The V call is TRBV6-5, the J call TRBJ1-6; 7 bases agree with TRBD1. This CDR3 has 14 residues. Germline loops: CDR1 MNHEY, CDR2 SVGAGI. With 7 bases clipped from V and 6 bases from J, the junction kept 6 bases outside the gene matches. The CDR3 sequence is CASTRDRTNSPLHF. CDR3 in DNA: TGTGCCAGCACCAGGGACAGAACTAATTCACCCCTCCACTTT.

The chain is built from TRBV5-1 and TRBJ1-1; D possibly corresponds to TRBD1 (5 bases). The length of the CDR3 is 13 residues. V gave up 4 bases and J gave up 1 base, with 8 bases separating them. The germline CDR1 and CDR2 sequences are SGHRS and YFSETQ. The CDR3 coding sequence is TGCGCCAGCAGCGAACAGGCGAACACTGAAGCTTTCTTT. Its translation is CASSEQANTEAFF.

The chain is built from TRBV2 and TRBJ2-3, with D tentatively TRBD2 (5 bases). The V end was cut by 1 base, the J end by 2 bases, with 7 bases between. Germline CDR1 is SNHLY and CDR2 is FYNNEI. The length of the CDR3 is 14 residues. In DNA form, the CDR3 reads TGTGCCAGCAGTGAAGTAGCGATCACAGATACGCAGTATTTT. This codes for CASSEVAITDTQYF. Complete variable domain (other parts from reference TRBV2 and TRBJ2-3): EPEVTQTPSHQVTQMGQEVILRCVPISNHLYFYWYRQILGQKVEFLVSFYNNEISEKSEIFDDQFSVERPDGSNFTLKIRSTKLEDSAMYFCASSEVAITDTQYFGPGTRLTVL.

V is TRBV5-1 and J is TRBJ2-7; 8 nucleotides agree with TRBD1. The trim removed 5 bases at V and 2 bases at J, leaving 6 bases unmatched. Germline CDR1 reads SGHRS; CDR2 reads YFSETQ. CDR3 length: 14 residues. The DNA for the CDR3 is TGCGCCAGCAGTGACCAGGGGGCCGCCTACGAGCAGTACTTC. Protein: CASSDQGAAYEQYF.

The chain recombines TRBV6-2 or TRBV6-3 with TRBJ2-7, with D tentatively TRBD2 (5 bases). Germline V lookup: CDR1 MNHEY, CDR2 SVGEGT. Trimming shortened V by 0 bases and J by 0 bases, and 12 bases separated the two germline ends. The CDR3 loop spans 16 amino acids. The CDR3 nucleotides read TGTGCCAGCAGTTACTCGATACCGGGAAGCTCCTACGAGCAGTACTTC. This translates into CASSYSIPGSSYEQYF.

The chain has TRBV6-5 and TRBJ2-5, with TRBD2 matching over 8 bases. CDR1 is MNHEY and CDR2 is SVGAGI in the germline V gene. CDR3 size: 16 residues. The junction had 5 bases not matched to a gene; V was cut back by 0 bases and J by 2 bases. In DNA, the CDR3 is TGTGCCAGCAGTTACTCGGGCGGGGGGCCTCAAGAGACCCAGTACTTC. It translates to CASSYSGGGPQETQYF.

The chain has TRBV9 and TRBJ2-2, with TRBD1 matching 8 bases. Germline V lookup: CDR1 SGDLS, CDR2 YYNGEE. The CDR3 runs 15 residues. V lost 0 bases to trimming and J lost 7 bases; unmatched junction nucleotides: 5. The CDR3, as DNA: TGTGCCAGCAGCGTAGCGACAGGGGCCGTCGGGGAGCTGTTTTTT. Its protein is CASSVATGAVGELFF. Using reference TRBV9 and TRBJ2-2 for the parts outside the CDR3, the full variable domain is DSGVTQTPKHLITATGQRVTLRCSPRSGDLSVYWYQQSLDQGLQFLIQYYNGEERAKGNILERFSAQQFPDLHSELNLSSLELGDSALYFCASSVATGAVGELFFGEGSRLTVL.

The chain couples TRBV27 to TRBJ1-5; D is undetermined. V was shortened by 3 bases and J by 0 bases, with 9 bases between the two germline ends. Germline values: CDR1 MNHEY, CDR2 SMNVEV (reference sequence). The CDR3 runs 15 residues. In nucleotides, the CDR3 is TGTGCCAGCAGTTTCCGGGAAGATAGCAATCAGCCCCAGCATTTT. It specifies CASSFREDSNQPQHF.

The chain is built from TRBV7-8 and TRBJ2-5; 15 positions agree with TRBD2. V was pared by 4 bases and J by 4 bases, with 10 bases of the junction left unmatched. Germline CDR1 SGHVS, CDR2 FQNEAQ. CDR3 length equals 18 residues. CDR3 DNA sequence: TGTGCCAGCAGCTCCCTCGGACTAGCGGGAGGGCCGGCAGAGACCCAGTACTTC. Residues: CASSSLGLAGGPAETQYF.

J is TRBJ1-1 and V is TRBV30; 7 bases line up with TRBD1. The germline V gene has CDR1 GTSNPN and CDR2 SVGIG (reference sequence). V was pared by 3 bases and J by 6 bases, with 10 bases of the junction left unmatched. The CDR3 covers 14 residues. The CDR3 DNA is TGTGCCTGGAGGAGACAGGGATTAAACCCTGAAGCTTTCTTT. It translates to CAWRRQGLNPEAFF.

The V gene is TRBV5-1, the J gene TRBJ1-4, with D unclear. The germline V gene has CDR1 SGHRS and CDR2 YFSETQ. V dropped 0 bases and J dropped 4 bases, with 10 bases sitting between them. The CDR3 is 15 amino acids. CDR3 nucleotide sequence: TGCGCCAGCAGCTTGGGAGGTGAGATTAATGAAAAACTGTTTTTT. Translation gives CASSLGGEINEKLFF.

The rearrangement links TRBV4-2 to TRBJ1-6; D is perhaps TRBD1 (6 bases). V lost 2 bases, J lost 7 bases, and 15 bases lay in between. The V gene's germline CDR1 is LGHNA and CDR2 YNFKEQ. This CDR3 contains 16 residues. CDR3 protein: CASSQRGGGNNSPLHF. The CDR3 DNA is TGTGCCAGCAGCCAAAGGGGGGGAGGGAACAATTCACCCCTCCACTTT.

In DNA, the CDR3 is TGTGCCAGCAGTTCAGGACTAGGTGGCACCGGGGAGCTGTTTTTT. Translated, it gives CASSSGLGGTGELFF. This sequence joins TRBV6-4 and TRBJ2-2, with TRBD2 matching over 7 bases. The CDR3 length is 15 residues. The germline CDR1 and CDR2 sequences are MRHNA and SNTAGT. After removal of 5 bases from V and 4 bases from J, the junction contained 7 bases not matched to a gene.

The chain couples TRBV11-2 to TRBJ2-2, with D possibly TRBD2 on 6 matching bases. CDR1 is SGHAT and CDR2 is FQNNGV in the germline V gene. CDR3 length: 19 amino acids. The germline V and J ends were trimmed by 3 bases and 0 bases, with 20 bases remaining between them. CDR3 region: CASSFPSGGTLTNTGELFF. CDR3 in DNA: TGTGCCAGCAGCTTCCCGAGCGGAGGGACTCTTACGAACACCGGGGAGCTGTTTTTT.

The chain combines TRBV4-1 with TRBJ1-5; D is undetermined. CDR3 length equals 17 residues. The germline CDR1 and CDR2 sequences are MGHRA and YSYEKL. V dropped 0 bases and J dropped 0 bases, with 12 bases sitting between them. CDR3: CASSQEGTDYSNQPQHF. For the CDR3, the DNA is TGCGCCAGCAGCCAAGAGGGTACAGACTATAGCAATCAGCCCCAGCATTTT.

The chain uses TRBV5-1 and TRBJ1-2, with D possibly TRBD1 on 5 matching bases. Germline CDR1 SGHRS, CDR2 YFSETQ. The ends were cut back, 0 bases at V and 4 bases at J, with 10 bases in the middle. This CDR3 region has 14 residues. CDR3 in amino acids: CASSLDVTAYGYTF. CDR3 DNA: TGCGCCAGCAGCTTGGACGTGACAGCCTATGGCTACACCTTC.

As regards this clone: This same CDR3 is encoded by further DNA sequences in the sample. The V gene is TRBV7-9, the J gene TRBJ2-1; 9 bases map to TRBD2. CDR1 is SEHNR, CDR2 FQNEAQ, per germline (reference sequence). This CDR3 contains 17 residues. J was trimmed by 6 bases and V by 4 bases; bases with no gene match: 13. The CDR3 coding sequence is TGTGCCAGCAGCTCACAAAGGGGACTAGCCGGAGTCAATGAGCAGTTCTTC. Encoded protein: CASSSQRGLAGVNEQFF.